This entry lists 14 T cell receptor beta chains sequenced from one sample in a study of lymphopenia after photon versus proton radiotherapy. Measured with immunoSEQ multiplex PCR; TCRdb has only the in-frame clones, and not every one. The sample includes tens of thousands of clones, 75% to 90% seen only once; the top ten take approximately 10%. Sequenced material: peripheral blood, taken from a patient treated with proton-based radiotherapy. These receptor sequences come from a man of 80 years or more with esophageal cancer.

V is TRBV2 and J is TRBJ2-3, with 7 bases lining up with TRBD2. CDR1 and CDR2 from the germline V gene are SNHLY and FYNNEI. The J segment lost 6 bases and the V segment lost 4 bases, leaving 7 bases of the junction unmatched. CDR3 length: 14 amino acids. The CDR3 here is CASSAQTSVDTQYF. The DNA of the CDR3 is TGTGCCAGCAGTGCGCAAACTAGCGTTGATACGCAGTATTTT.

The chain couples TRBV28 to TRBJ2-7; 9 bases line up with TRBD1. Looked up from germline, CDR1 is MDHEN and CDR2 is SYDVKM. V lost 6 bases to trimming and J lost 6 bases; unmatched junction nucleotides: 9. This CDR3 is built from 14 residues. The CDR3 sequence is CASRWDRVSVEQYF. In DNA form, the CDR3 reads TGTGCCAGCAGGTGGGACAGGGTCAGCGTCGAGCAGTACTTC.

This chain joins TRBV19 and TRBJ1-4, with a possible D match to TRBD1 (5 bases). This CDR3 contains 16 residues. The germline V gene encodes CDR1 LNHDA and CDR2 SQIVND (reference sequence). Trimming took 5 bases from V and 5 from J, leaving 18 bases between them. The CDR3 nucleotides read TGTGCCAGTAGTCAACAATCCGGGACGGGAAATGAAAAACTGTTTTTT. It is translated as CASSQQSGTGNEKLFF.

The CDR3 region is CASSPARPEAFF. The CDR3 bases are TGTGCCAGCTCACCCGCGAGGCCTGAAGCTTTCTTT. This chain joins TRBV18 and TRBJ1-1; D is uncertain. This CDR3 is built from 12 residues. V lost 3 bases, J lost 6 bases, and 8 bases lay in between. In germline, CDR1 is KGHSH, CDR2 LQKENI.

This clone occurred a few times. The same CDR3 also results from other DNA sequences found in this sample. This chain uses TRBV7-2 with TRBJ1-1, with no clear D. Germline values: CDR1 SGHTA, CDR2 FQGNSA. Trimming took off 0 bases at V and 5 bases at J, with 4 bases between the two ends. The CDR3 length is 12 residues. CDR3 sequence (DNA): TGTGCCAGCAGCTTAGCGGGAACTGAAGCTTTCTTT. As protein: CASSLAGTEAFF. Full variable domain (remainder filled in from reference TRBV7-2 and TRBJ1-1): GAGVSQSPSNKVTEKGKDVELRCDPISGHTALYWYRQSLGQGLEFLIYFQGNSAPDKSGLPSDRFSAERTGGSVSTLTIQRTQQEDSAVYLCASSLAGTEAFFGQGTRLTVV.

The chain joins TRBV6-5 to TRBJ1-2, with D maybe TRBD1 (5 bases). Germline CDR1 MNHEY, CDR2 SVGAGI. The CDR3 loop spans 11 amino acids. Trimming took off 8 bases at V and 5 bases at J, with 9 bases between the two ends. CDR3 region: CASRDSYGYTF. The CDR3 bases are TGTGCCAGCCGTGACAGTTATGGCTACACCTTC.

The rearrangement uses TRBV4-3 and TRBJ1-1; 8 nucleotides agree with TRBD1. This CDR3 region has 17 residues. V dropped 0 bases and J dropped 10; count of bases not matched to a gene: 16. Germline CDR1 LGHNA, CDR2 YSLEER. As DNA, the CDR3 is TGCGCCAGCAGCCAAGATCTGGCAGGGGGCGGAATGAGAAGAGCTTTCTTT. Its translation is CASSQDLAGGGMRRAFF.

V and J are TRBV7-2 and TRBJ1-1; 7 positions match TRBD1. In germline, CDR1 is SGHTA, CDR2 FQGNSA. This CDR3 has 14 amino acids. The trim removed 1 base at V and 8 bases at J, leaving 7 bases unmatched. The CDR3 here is CASSLVGRDREAFF. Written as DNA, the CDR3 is TGTGCCAGCAGCTTAGTGGGCCGGGACAGAGAAGCTTTCTTT.

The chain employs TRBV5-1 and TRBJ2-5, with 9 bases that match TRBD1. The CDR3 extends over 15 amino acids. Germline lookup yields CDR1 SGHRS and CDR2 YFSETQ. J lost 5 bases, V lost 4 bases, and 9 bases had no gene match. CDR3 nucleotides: TGCGCCAGCAGCCCCACTGGACAGGGGAGGGAGACCCAGTACTTC. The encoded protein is CASSPTGQGRETQYF. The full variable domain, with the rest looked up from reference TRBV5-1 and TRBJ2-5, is KAGVTQTPRYLIKTRGQQVTLSCSPISGHRSVSWYQQTPGQGLQFLFEYFSETQRNKGNFPGRFSGRQFSNSRSEMNVSTLELGDSALYLCASSPTGQGRETQYFGPGTRLLVL.

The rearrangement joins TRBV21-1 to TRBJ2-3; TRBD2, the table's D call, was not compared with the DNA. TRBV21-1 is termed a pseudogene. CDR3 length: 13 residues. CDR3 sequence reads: CASSKARPDTQYF. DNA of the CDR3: TGTGCCAGCAGCAAAGCCCGTCCCGATACGCAGTATTTT.

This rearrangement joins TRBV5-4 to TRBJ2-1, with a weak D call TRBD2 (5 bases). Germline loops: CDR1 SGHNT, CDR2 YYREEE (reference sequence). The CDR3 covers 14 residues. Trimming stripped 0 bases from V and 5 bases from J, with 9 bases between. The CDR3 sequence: CASSLAGVDNEQFF. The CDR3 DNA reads TGTGCCAGCAGCTTGGCCGGGGTAGACAATGAGCAGTTCTTC.

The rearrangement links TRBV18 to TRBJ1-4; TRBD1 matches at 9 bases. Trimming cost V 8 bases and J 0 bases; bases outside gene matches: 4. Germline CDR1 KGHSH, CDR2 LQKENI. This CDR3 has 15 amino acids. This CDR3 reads CASGGQGATNEKLFF. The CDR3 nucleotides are TGTGCCAGCGGGGGACAGGGCGCAACTAATGAAAAACTGTTTTTT.

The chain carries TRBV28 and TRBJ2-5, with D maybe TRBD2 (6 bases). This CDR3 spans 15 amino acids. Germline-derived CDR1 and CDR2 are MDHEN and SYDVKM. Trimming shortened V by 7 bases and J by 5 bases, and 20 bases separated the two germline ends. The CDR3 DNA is TGTGCCAGCAATCCCCGGGGGTCCAAGGAGGAGACCCAGTACTTC. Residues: CASNPRGSKEETQYF.

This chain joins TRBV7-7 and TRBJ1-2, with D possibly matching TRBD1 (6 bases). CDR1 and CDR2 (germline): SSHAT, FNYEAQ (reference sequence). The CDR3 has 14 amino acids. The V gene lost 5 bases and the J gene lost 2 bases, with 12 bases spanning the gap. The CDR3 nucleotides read TGTGCCAGCAGCCACCCGGGACAAAACTATGGCTACACCTTC. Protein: CASSHPGQNYGYTF.